This T cell receptor beta chain was recovered during a study of PD-1 blockade in mismatch repair-deficient tumors. Study-wide results and limits: Tumor-resident clones, often absent from pretreatment blood, expanded after pembrolizumab and then contracted.

Concerning this clone itself: As yet, its antigen is unknown.

Measured with immunoSEQ multiplex PCR; TCRdb has only the in-frame clones, and not every one. In the table there are 100,000 to 150,000 clones, roughly nine tenths of which are singletons. Every patient had mismatch repair deficiency by PCR or immunohistochemistry. The length of the CDR3 is 13 residues. In germline, CDR1 is SGHNT, CDR2 YYREEE (reference sequence). V lost 3 bases and J 1 base, leaving 7 bases between the germline ends. The specimen comprised peripheral blood, sampled 44 weeks after starting pembrolizumab. This receptor was obtained from an adult with mismatch repair-deficient cancer. The chain uses TRBV5-4 and TRBJ1-2; D ambiguous. The CDR3 DNA is TGTGCCAGCAGCTCTTATCATAACTATGGCTACACCTTC. As protein: CASSSYHNYGYTF.